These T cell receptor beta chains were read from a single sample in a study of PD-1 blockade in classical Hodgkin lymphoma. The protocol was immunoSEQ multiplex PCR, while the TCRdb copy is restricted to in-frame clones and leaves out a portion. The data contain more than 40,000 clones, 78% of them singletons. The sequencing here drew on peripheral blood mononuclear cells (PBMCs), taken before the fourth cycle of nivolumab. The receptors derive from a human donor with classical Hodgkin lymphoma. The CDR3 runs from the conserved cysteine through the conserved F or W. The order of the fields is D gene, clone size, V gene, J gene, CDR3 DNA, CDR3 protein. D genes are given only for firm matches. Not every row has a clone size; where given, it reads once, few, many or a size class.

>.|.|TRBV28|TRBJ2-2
TGTGCCAGCAGTCCATCATTTCGGGGGAAGAACACCGGGGAGCTGTTTTTT
CASSPSFRGKNTGELFF
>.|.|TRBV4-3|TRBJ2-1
TGCGCCAGCAGCCAAGAAACAGCGGCAAACAATGAGCAGTTCTTC
CASSQETAANNEQFF
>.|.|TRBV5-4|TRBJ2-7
TGTGCCAGCAGCCAGGACCCGGGCCCGAGCTCCTACGAGCAGTACTTC
CASSQDPGPSSYEQYF
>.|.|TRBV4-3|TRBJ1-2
TGCGCCAGCAGCCAAGATCTTGGAAATAACTATGGCTACACCTTC
CASSQDLGNNYGYTF
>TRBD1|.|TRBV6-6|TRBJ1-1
TGTGCCAGCGTACAGGGACAGCCGAACACTGAAGCTTTCTTT
CASVQGQPNTEAFF
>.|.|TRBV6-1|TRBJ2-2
TGTGCCAGCAGTGAAGCGGGCTCTACTTCCCTTACCGGGGAGCTGTTTTTT
CASSEAGSTSLTGELFF
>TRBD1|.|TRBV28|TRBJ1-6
TGTGCCAGCAGTTTCAGGGACAGTTCGTATTCACCCCTCCACTTT
CASSFRDSSYSPLHF
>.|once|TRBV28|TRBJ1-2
TGTGCCAGCAGTTCTCCCGACGGAAGCTATGGCTACACCTTC
CASSSPDGSYGYTF
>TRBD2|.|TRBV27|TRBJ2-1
TGTGCCAGCAGTTTAACTTCTCTAGCGGGGGGTTACTTAGAGCAGTTCTTC
CASSLTSLAGGYLEQFF
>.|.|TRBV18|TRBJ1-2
TGTGCCAGCTCACCAGGCGACATAGGGTATGGCTACACCTTC
CASSPGDIGYGYTF
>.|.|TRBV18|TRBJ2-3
TGTGCCAGCTCACCGCAGACTGAAGATACGCAGTATTTT
CASSPQTEDTQYF
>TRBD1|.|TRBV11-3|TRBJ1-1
TGTGCCAGCAGGACCGGGACAGGGAAAGACACTGAAGCTTTCTTT
CASRTGTGKDTEAFF
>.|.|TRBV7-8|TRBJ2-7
TGTGCCAGCAGCTTAGAAGGGGACGGTCCCTACGAGCAGTACTTC
CASSLEGDGPYEQYF
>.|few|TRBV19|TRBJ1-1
TGTGCCAGTAGTATAGCCCAGAATGGGAACACTGAAGCTTTCTTT
CASSIAQNGNTEAFF
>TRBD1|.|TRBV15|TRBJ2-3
TGTGCCACCAGCATTGACAGGGCCCGGATAACAGATACGCAGTATTTT
CATSIDRARITDTQYF
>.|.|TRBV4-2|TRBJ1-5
TGTGCCAGCAGCCAAGATCAGGGGAGGCAGCCCCAGCATTTT
CASSQDQGRQPQHF
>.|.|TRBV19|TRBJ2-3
TGTGCCAGTAGTCCAGGACGCACAGATACGCAGTATTTT
CASSPGRTDTQYF
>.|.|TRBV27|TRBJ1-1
TGTGCCAGCAGTTCTCTACAGAACATCAACACTGAAGCTTTCTTT
CASSSLQNINTEAFF
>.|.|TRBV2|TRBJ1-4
TGTGCCAGCAGTTTAGGGAAACTGTTTTTT
CASSLGKLFF
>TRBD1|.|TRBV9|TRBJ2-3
TGTGCCAGCAGCGTGACCGACAGGGGCGCAGATACGCAGTATTTT
CASSVTDRGADTQYF
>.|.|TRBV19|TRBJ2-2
TGTGCCAGTAACCGTAGAAGCACCGGGGAGCTGTTTTTT
CASNRRSTGELFF
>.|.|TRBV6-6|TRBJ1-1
TGTGCCAGCAGTTACTCGGGGTCGGGGAACACTGAAGCTTTCTTT
CASSYSGSGNTEAFF
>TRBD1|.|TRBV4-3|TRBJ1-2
TGCGCCAGCAGCCAAGTTACAGGGGGCGCGAACTATGGCTACACCTTC
CASSQVTGGANYGYTF
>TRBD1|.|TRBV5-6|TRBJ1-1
TGTGCCAGCAGCTACGGGACAGGGGCTTTCTTT
CASSYGTGAFF
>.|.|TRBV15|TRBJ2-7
TGTGCCACCAGCAGAGATCACGGGGCAGAAGGCTACGAGCAGTACTTC
CATSRDHGAEGYEQYF
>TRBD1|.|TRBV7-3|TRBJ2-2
TGTGCCAGCACCATACCGACAGGGAAGGGGAGCACCGGGGAGCTGTTTTTT
CASTIPTGKGSTGELFF
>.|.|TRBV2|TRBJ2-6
TGTGCCAGCAGTGCGAGGCAGACTGGGGCCAACGTCCTGACTTTC
CASSARQTGANVLTF
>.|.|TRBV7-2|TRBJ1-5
TGTGCCAGCAGCTCCCTAGATCAGCCCCAGCATTTT
CASSSLDQPQHF
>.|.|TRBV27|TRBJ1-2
TGTGCCAGCAGTTTATCGGGGGGGAACTATGGCTACACCTTC
CASSLSGGNYGYTF
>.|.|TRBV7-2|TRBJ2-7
TGTGCCAGCAGGGCCGGGACAAGTCCGTACGAGCAGTACTTC
CASRAGTSPYEQYF